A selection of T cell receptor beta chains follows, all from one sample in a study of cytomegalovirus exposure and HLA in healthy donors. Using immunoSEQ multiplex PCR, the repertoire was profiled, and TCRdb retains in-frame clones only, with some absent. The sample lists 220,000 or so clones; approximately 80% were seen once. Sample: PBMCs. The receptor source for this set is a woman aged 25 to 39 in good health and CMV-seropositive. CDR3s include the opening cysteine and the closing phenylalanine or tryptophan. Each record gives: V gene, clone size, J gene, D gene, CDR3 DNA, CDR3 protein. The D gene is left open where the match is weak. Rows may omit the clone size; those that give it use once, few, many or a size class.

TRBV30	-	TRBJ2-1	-	TGTGCCTGTGGGAGGAACTACAATGAGCAGTTCTTC	CACGRNYNEQFF
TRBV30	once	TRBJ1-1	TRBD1	TGTGCCTGGAACAGGGGAGGAACTGAAGCTTTCTTT	CAWNRGGTEAFF
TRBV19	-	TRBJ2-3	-	TGTGCCAGTAGTGGCCATGGGGGAGATGGGGATACGCAGTATTTT	CASSGHGGDGDTQYF
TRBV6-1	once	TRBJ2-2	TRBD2	TGTGCCAGCAGTGCGAGCGGGAGCCCCGGGGAGCTGTTTTTT	CASSASGSPGELFF
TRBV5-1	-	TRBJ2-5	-	TGCGCCAGCAGCTCGGTGGTGGGGGGTCCAGAGACCCAGTACTTC	CASSSVVGGPETQYF
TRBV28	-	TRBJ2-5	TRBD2	TGTGCCAGCAGTTTATTAGGGACTAGCGGGGGGGAGACCCAGTACTTC	CASSLLGTSGGETQYF
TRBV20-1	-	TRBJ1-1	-	TGCAGTGCTAGCTCGAACACTGAAGCTTTCTTT	CSASSNTEAFF
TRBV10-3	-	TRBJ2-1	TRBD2	TGTGCCATCAGTGTGATGGTCGGCGGGAGGGGCTCCTACAATGAGCAGTTCTTC	CAISVMVGGRGSYNEQFF
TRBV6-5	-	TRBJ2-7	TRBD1	TGTGCCAGCAGTGAAATTGGACAGGACTACGAGCAGTACTTC	CASSEIGQDYEQYF
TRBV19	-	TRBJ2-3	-	TGTGCCAGTAGGAGTATAGCGACTAGCACAGATACGCAGTATTTT	CASRSIATSTDTQYF
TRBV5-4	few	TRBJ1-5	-	TGTGCCAGCAGCGAGGACAGAGACAATCAGCCCCAGCATTTT	CASSEDRDNQPQHF
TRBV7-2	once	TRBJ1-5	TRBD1	TGTGCCAGCAGCGTATGGACAGGGGATCAGCCCCAGCATTTT	CASSVWTGDQPQHF
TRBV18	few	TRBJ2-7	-	TGTGCCAGCTCACCAGGGGCCCCCTACGAGCAGTACTTC	CASSPGAPYEQYF
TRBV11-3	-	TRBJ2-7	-	TGTGCCAGCAGCTTAGTTGGCAGTTCAGCCTACGAGCAGTACTTC	CASSLVGSSAYEQYF
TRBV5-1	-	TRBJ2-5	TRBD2	TGCGCCAGCAGCTTGGGGGCCACTAGCGGGAGAGCGGAGACCCAGTACTTC	CASSLGATSGRAETQYF
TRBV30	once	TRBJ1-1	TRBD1	TGTGCCTGGAGTGTGACAGGGATGAACACTGAAGCTTTCTTT	CAWSVTGMNTEAFF
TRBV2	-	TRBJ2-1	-	TGTGCCAGCAGTGGTCATAGCGAGAGCTCCTACAATGAGCAGTTCTTC	CASSGHSESSYNEQFF
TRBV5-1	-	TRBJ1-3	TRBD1	TGCGCCAGCAGCGGAGACAGGGGAAGAAACACCATATATTTT	CASSGDRGRNTIYF
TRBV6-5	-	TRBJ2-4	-	TGTGCCAGCACCCTCACGATAACGACCAGGGACATTCAGTACTTC	CASTLTITTRDIQYF
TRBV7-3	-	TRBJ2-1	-	TGTGCCAGCAGCTTAAATGGGGGCGCGGTCCATGAGCAGTTCTTC	CASSLNGGAVHEQFF
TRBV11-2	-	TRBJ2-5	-	TGTGCCAGCAGCCATCCAGGGGAGACCCAGTACTTC	CASSHPGETQYF
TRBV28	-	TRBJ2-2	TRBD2	TGTGCCAGCAGTTTTCTCCTGGGGGGGACCGGGGAGCTGTTTTTT	CASSFLLGGTGELFF
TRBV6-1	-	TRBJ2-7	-	TGTGCCAGCAGTGATCTGGGGATAAGTGACGAGCAGTACTTC	CASSDLGISDEQYF
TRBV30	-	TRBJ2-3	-	TGTGCCTGGAACTGGGGGGATACGCAGTATTTT	CAWNWGDTQYF
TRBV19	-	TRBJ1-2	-	TGTGCCAGTAGTATAGTCCAGGGTGCCAACTATGGCTACACCTTC	CASSIVQGANYGYTF
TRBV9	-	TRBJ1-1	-	TGTGCCAGCAGCCCTGAGGACCAATGGCACACTGAAGCTTTCTTT	CASSPEDQWHTEAFF
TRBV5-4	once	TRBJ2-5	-	TGTGCCAGCAGCGTCCAGGTCCAAGAGACCCAGTACTTC	CASSVQVQETQYF
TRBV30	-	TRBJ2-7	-	TGTGCCTGGAGTATGGGGGGCTCCTACGAGCAGTACTTC	CAWSMGGSYEQYF
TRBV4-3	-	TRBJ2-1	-	TGCGCCAGCAGCCAAGACCCCTATAAGTTGCAGTTCTTC	CASSQDPYKLQFF
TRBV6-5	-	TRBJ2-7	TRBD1	TGTGCCAGCAGTTACATCCGGGACAGCGGCGCCCACGAGCAGTACTTC	CASSYIRDSGAHEQYF
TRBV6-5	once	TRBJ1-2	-	TGTGCCAGCAGTTCCCTAGACCGAACAACTCGTTATGGCTACACCTTC	CASSSLDRTTRYGYTF
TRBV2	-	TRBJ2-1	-	TGTGCCAGCAGTGAATCGGCCGGGAGTTTGTACAATGAGCAGTTCTTC	CASSESAGSLYNEQFF
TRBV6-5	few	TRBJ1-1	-	TGTGCCAGCAGTTACTCTCCCTGGAACACTGAAGCTTTCTTT	CASSYSPWNTEAFF
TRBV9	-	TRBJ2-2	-	TGTGCCAGCAGCCTCCGTGGGAGTTCCGGGGAGCTGTTTTTT	CASSLRGSSGELFF
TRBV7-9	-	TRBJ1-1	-	TGTGCCAGCAGCTTAGTTCACAGCTACACTGAAGCTTTCTTT	CASSLVHSYTEAFF
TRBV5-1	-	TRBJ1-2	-	TGCGCCAGCAGCGGCACGGGACAAAGTTACACCTTC	CASSGTGQSYTF
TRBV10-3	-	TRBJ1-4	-	TGTGCCATCAGTGAGTCGGGTGGGCAAAATGAAAAACTGTTTTTT	CAISESGGQNEKLFF
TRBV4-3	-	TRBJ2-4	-	TGCGCCAGCAGCCAAGACAGGGCCAAAAACATTCAGTACTTC	CASSQDRAKNIQYF
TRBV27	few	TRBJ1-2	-	TGTGCCAGCAGGGGATACAGGGTCGGGGGCTACACCTTC	CASRGYRVGGYTF
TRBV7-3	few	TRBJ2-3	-	TGTGCCAGCAGCGTCGGTCATAGCACAGATACGCAGTATTTT	CASSVGHSTDTQYF
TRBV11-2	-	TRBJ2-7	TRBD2	TGTGCCAGCAGCTTAGAGGAATCGGGACTAGCGAACCCCTACGAGCAGTACTTC	CASSLEESGLANPYEQYF
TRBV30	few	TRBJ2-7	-	TGTGCCTGGACGGGTAGGGACGAGCAGTACTTC	CAWTGRDEQYF
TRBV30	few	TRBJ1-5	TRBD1	TGTGCCTGGGATCAGGGGGGGGATCAGCCCCAGCATTTT	CAWDQGGDQPQHF
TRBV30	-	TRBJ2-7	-	TGTGCCTGGAGTGTGAACGGGTACGAGCAGTACTTC	CAWSVNGYEQYF
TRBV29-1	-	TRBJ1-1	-	TGCAGCGTTGAGATGCGGAACCAACACACTGAAGCTTTCTTT	CSVEMRNQHTEAFF
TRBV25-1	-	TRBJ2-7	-	TGTGCCAGCACCACGAGTAAGGGCCAAAACCACGAGCAGTACTTC	CASTTSKGQNHEQYF
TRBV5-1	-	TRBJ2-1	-	TGCGCCAGTAAAGGTCAATCACGCAATGAGCAGTTCTTC	CASKGQSRNEQFF
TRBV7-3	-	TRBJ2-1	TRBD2	TGTGCCAGCAGCTTAAATCTAGCGGGGCCCCTCCATGAGCAGTTCTTC	CASSLNLAGPLHEQFF
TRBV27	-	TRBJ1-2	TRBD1	TGTGCCAGCACCCACGTATCGGCAGGGGGAGATATTGGCTATGGCTACACCTTC	CASTHVSAGGDIGYGYTF
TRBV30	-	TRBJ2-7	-	TGTGCCTGGGTCCGGACACGTTATCCCTACGAGCAGTACTTC	CAWVRTRYPYEQYF
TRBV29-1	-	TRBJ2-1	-	TGCAGCGTTGGGCAGTCCGGGCTAAGCTCCTACAATGAGCAGTTCTTC	CSVGQSGLSSYNEQFF
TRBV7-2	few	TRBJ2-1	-	TGTGCCAGCAGCTTCATGGCCCAGGGACTCCCGAGCTCCTACAATGAGCAGTTCTTC	CASSFMAQGLPSSYNEQFF
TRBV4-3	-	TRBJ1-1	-	TGCGCCAGCAGCCAAGTCAGGGACACTGAAGCTTTCTTT	CASSQVRDTEAFF
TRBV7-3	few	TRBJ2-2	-	TGTGCCAGCAGCTCTAGCTTCCCCGGGGAGCTGTTTTTT	CASSSSFPGELFF
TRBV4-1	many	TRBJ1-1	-	TGCGCCAGCAGCAAAACGACAGGCCTTGGGGATGAAGCTTTCTTT	CASSKTTGLGDEAFF